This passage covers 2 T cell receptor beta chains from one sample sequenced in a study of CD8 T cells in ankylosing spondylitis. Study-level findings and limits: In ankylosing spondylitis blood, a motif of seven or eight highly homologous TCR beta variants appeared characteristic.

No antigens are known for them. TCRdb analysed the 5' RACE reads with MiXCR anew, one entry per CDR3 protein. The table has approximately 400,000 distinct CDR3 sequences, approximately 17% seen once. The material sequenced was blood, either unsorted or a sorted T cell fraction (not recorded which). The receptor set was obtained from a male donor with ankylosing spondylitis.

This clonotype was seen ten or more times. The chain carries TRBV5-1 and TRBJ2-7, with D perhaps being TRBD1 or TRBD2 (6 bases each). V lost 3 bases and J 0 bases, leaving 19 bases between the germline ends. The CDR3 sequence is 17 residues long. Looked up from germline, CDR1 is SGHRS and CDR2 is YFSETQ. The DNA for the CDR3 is TGCGCCAGCAGCTCCTCGGGGGCGCGGATCCTCTCCTACGAGCAGTACTTC. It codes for CASSSSGARILSYEQYF.

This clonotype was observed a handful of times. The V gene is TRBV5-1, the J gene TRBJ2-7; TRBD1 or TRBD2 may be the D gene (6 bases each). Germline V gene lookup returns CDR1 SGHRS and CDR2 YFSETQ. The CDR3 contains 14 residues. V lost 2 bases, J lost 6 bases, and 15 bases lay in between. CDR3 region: CASSFNPGALEQYF. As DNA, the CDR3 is TGCGCCAGCAGCTTCAATCCGGGGGCCCTCGAGCAGTACTTC.